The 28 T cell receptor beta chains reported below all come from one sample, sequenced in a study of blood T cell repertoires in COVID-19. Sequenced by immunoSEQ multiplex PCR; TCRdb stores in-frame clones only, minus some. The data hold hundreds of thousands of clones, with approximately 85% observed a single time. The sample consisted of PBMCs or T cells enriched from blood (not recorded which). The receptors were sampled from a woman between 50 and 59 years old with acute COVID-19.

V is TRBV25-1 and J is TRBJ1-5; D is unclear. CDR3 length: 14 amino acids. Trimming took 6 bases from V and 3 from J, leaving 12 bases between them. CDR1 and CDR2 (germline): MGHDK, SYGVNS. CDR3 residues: CASSADTYNQPQHF. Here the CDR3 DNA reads TGTGCCAGCAGCGCCGACACCTACAATCAGCCCCAGCATTTT.

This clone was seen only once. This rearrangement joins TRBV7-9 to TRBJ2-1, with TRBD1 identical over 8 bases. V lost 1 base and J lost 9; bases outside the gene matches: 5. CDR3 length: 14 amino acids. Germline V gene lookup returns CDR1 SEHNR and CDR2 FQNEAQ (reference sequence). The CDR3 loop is CASSLVNRGSEQFF. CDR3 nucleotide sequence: TGTGCCAGCAGCTTAGTAAACAGGGGGAGTGAGCAGTTCTTC. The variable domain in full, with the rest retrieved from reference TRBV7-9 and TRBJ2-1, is DTGVSQNPRHKITKRGQNVTFRCDPISEHNRLYWYRQTLGQGPEFLTYFQNEAQLEKSRLLSDRFSAERPKGSFSTLEIQRTEQGDSAMYLCASSLVNRGSEQFFGPGTRLTVL.

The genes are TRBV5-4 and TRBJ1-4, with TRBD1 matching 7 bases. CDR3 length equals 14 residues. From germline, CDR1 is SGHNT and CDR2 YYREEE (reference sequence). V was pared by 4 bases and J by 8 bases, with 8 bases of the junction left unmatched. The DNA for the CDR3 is TGTGCCAGCAGCATGACAGGGCGAGGCGAAAAACTGTTTTTT. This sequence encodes CASSMTGRGEKLFF.

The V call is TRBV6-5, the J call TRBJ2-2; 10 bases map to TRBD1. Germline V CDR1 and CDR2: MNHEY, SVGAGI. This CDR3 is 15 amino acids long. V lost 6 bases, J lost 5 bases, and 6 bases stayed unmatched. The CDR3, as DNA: TGTGCCAGCAGCCCCAGGACAGGGGGAACCGGGGAGCTGTTTTTT. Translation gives CASSPRTGGTGELFF.

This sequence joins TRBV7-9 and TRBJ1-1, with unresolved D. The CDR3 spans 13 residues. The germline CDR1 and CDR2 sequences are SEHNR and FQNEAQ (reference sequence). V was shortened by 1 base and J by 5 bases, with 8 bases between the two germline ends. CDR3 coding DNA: TGTGCCAGCAGCTTAGGGTCGGGAACTGAAGCTTTCTTT. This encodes CASSLGSGTEAFF.

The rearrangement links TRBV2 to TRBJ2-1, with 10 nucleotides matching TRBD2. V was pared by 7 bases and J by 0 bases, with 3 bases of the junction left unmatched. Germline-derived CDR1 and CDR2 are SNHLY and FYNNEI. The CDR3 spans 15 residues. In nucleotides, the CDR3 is TGTGCCAGCATTCAGCGGGGGGGCTCCTACAATGAGCAGTTCTTC. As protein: CASIQRGGSYNEQFF.

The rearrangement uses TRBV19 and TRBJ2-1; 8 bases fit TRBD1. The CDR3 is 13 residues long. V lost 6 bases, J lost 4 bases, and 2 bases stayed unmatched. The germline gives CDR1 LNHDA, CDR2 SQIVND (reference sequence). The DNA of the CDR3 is TGTGCCAGTAGCAGGACAGGGTACAATGAGCAGTTCTTC. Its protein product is CASSRTGYNEQFF. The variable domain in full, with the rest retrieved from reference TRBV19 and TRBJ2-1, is DGGITQSPKYLFRKEGQNVTLSCEQNLNHDAMYWYRQDPGQGLRLIYYSQIVNDFQKGDIAEGYSVSREKKESFPLTVTSAQKNPTAFYLCASSRTGYNEQFFGPGTRLTVL.

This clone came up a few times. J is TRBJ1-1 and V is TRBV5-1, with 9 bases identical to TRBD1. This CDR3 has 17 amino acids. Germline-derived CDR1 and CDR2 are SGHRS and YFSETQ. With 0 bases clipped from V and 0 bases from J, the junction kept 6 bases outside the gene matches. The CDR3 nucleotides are TGCGCCAGCAGCTTGGTCGGGACAGGGCTCATGAACACTGAAGCTTTCTTT. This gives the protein CASSLVGTGLMNTEAFF.

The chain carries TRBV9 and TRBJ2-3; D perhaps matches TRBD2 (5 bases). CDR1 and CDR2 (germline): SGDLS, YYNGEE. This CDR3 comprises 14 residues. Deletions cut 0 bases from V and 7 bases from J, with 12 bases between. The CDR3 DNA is TGTGCCAGCAGCGTAGTGGACGGGAAAAATACGCAGTATTTT. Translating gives CASSVVDGKNTQYF.

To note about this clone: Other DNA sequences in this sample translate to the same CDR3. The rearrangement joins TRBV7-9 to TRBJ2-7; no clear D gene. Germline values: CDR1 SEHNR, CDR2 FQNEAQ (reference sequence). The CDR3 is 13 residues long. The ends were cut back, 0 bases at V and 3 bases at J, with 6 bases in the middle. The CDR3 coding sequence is TGTGCCAGCAGCTTAGCCCCTCTCTACGAGCAGTACTTC. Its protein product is CASSLAPLYEQYF.

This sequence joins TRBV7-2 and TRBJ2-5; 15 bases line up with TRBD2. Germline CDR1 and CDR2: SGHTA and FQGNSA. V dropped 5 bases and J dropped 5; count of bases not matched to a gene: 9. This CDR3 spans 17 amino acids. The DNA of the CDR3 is TGTGCCAGCAGCCGGGGACTAGCGGGGGGTGTTGGGGAGACCCAGTACTTC. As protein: CASSRGLAGGVGETQYF.

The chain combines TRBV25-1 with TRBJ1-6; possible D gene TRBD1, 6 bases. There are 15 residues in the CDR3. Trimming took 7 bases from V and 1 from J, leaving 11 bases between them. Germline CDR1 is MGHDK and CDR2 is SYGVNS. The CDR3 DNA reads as TGTGCCAGCAAACAGGGAGTATCCTATAATTCACCCCTCCACTTT. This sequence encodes CASKQGVSYNSPLHF.

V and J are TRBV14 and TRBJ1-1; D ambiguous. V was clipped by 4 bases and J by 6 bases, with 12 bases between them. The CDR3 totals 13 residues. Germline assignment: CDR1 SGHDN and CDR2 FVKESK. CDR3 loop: CASSLRVDSEAFF. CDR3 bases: TGTGCCAGCAGCCTTCGGGTAGACTCTGAAGCTTTCTTT.

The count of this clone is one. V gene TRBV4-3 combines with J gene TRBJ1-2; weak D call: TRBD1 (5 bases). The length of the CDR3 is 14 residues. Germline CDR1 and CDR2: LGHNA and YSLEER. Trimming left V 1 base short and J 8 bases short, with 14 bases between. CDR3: CASSQVRAKSGYTF. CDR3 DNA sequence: TGCGCCAGCAGCCAAGTCAGGGCCAAATCGGGCTACACCTTC.

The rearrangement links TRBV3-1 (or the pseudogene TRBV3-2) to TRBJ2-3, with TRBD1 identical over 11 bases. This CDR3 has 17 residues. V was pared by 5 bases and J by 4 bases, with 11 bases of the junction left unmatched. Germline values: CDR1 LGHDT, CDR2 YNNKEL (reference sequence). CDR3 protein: CASSAGPGQGGPDTQYF. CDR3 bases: TGTGCCAGCAGCGCCGGACCGGGACAGGGGGGACCAGATACGCAGTATTTT.

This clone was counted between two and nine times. CDR3 in amino acids: CSAPQGTEAFF. DNA for the CDR3: TGCAGTGCTCCCCAGGGGACTGAAGCTTTCTTT. The V call is TRBV20-1, the J call TRBJ1-1, with D possibly TRBD1 on 6 matching bases. V lost 5 bases to trimming and J lost 5 bases, with 9 bases between them. In germline, CDR1 is DFQATT, CDR2 SNEGSKA (reference sequence). CDR3 length: 11 residues.

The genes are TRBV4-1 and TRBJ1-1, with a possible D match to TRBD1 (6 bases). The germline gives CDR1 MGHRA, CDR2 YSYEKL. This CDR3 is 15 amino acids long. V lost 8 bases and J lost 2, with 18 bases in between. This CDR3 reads CASGKADSQNTEAFF. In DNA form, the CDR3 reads TGCGCCAGCGGTAAGGCGGACAGCCAAAACACTGAAGCTTTCTTT.

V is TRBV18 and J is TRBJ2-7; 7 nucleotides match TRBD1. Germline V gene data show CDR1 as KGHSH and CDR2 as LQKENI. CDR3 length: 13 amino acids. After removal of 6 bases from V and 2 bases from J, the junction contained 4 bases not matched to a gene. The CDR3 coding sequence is TGTGCCAGCTCTCTTACAGGGGCCTACGAGCAGTACTTC. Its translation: CASSLTGAYEQYF.

Here the CDR3 DNA reads TGTGCCAGCAGTGTAATAGAGGGCGCGATCAATCAGCCCCAGCATTTT. It codes for CASSVIEGAINQPQHF. The chain is built from TRBV6-1 and TRBJ1-5; D gene ambiguous. From germline, CDR1 is MNHNS and CDR2 SASEGT. With 4 bases removed from V and 3 bases from J, the gap between germline ends came to 16 bases. CDR3 length equals 16 residues.

The CDR3 protein is CASSSPRRATNEKLFF. The CDR3 coding sequence is TGTGCCAGCAGCTCCCCCCGACGGGCAACTAATGAAAAACTGTTTTTT. The chain links TRBV7-9 to TRBJ1-4; D call uncertain. This CDR3 contains 16 residues. V was pared by 4 bases and J by 0 bases, with 12 bases between. In germline, CDR1 is SEHNR, CDR2 FQNEAQ (reference sequence).

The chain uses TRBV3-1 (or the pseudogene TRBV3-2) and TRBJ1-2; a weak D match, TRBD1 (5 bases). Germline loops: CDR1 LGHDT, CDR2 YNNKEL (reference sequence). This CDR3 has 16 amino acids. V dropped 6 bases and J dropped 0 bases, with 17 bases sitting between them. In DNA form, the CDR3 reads TGTGCCAGCAGGCCCAACGGCGGGACTCCTAACTATGGCTACACCTTC. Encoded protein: CASRPNGGTPNYGYTF.

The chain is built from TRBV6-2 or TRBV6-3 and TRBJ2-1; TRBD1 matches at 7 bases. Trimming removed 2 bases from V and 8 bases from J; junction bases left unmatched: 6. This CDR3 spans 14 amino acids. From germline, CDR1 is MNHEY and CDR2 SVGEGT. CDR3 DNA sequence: TGTGCCAGCAGTTACATGAGACAGGGCGATGAGCAGTTCTTC. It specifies CASSYMRQGDEQFF.

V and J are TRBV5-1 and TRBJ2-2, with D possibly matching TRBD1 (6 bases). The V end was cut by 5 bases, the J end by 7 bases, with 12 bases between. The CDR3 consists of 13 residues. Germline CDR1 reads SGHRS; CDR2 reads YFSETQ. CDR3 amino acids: CASRPIRGGELFF. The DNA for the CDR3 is TGCGCCAGCAGGCCGATCAGGGGCGGGGAGCTGTTTTTT. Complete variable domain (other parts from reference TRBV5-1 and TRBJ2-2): KAGVTQTPRYLIKTRGQQVTLSCSPISGHRSVSWYQQTPGQGLQFLFEYFSETQRNKGNFPGRFSGRQFSNSRSEMNVSTLELGDSALYLCASRPIRGGELFFGEGSRLTVL.

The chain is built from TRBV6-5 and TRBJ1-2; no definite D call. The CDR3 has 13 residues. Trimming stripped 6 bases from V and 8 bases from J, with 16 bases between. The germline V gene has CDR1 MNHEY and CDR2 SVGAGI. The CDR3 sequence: CASRREGSGGYTF. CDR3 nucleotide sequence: TGTGCCAGCAGGAGGGAGGGCTCGGGGGGCTACACCTTC.

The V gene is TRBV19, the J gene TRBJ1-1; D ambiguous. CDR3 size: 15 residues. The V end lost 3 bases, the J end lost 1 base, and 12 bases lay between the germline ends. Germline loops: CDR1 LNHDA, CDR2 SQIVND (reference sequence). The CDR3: CASSMVAATNTEAFF. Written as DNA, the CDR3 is TGTGCCAGTAGTATGGTCGCGGCAACGAACACTGAAGCTTTCTTT.

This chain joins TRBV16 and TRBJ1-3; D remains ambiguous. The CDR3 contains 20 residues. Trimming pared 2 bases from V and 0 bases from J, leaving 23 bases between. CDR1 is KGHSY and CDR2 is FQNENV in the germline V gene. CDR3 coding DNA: TGTGCCAGCAGCCAACCCCCGGGGATACGGGGAGGAAGCTCTGGAAACACCATATATTTT. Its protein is CASSQPPGIRGGSSGNTIYF.

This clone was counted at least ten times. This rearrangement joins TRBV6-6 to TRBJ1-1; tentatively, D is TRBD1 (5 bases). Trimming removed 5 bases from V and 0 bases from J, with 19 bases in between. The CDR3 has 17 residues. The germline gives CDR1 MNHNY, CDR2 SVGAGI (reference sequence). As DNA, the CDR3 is TGTGCCAGCAGTCCCACCGGCGACAGAGACATGAACACTGAAGCTTTCTTT. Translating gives CASSPTGDRDMNTEAFF.

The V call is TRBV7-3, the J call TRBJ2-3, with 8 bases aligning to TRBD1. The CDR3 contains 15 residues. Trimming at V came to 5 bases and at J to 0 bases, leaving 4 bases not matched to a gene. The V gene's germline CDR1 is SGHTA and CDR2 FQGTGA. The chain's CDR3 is CASSQGAASTDTQYF. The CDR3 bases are TGTGCCAGCAGCCAGGGGGCCGCTAGCACAGATACGCAGTATTTT.